This T cell receptor (beta chain) appears in the sequencing data of a study of cytomegalovirus exposure and HLA in healthy donors. On this clone: Its cognate antigen is unknown.

Germline CDR1 MGHRA, CDR2 YSYEKL. The CDR3 is 16 amino acids. With V trimmed by 4 bases and J by 3 bases, 9 bases remained unmatched. The repertoire was sequenced with immunoSEQ multiplex PCR; TCRdb's copy has only in-frame clones and lacks some. The data show some 110,000 clones, around 88% seen once. Findings and caveats of the study: In vitro, three CMV-associated chains proved specific for CMV antigens.

The clonotype originates from a man between 18 and 35 years old in good health and CMV-seronegative. This chain uses TRBV4-1 with TRBJ1-2; 9 bases are a match to TRBD1. The specimen was PBMCs. CDR3 sequence reads: CASSPIGTGKYYGYTF. The CDR3 nucleotides read TGCGCCAGCAGCCCCATCGGGACAGGGAAATACTATGGCTACACCTTC.